The following is a T cell receptor (beta chain) sequence with its context. Trimming took 5 bases from V and 4 from J, leaving 9 bases between them. The CDR3 extends over 13 amino acids. Germline CDR1 LNHDA, CDR2 SQIVND (reference sequence). The data stem from a study of T-cell reconstitution after alpha-beta-depleted transplantation in children. Unique molecular identifiers were incorporated into the prepared TCRbeta library. MiXCR, applied by TCRdb to the PCR reads, yields one record per CDR3 protein. The sample includes a few hundred thousand distinct CDR3 sequences, approximately 10% of them seen just once.

The chain has TRBV19 and TRBJ2-1; D may be TRBD1 (5 bases). This TCR was sampled from a human donor who donated a stem cell graft to a child with acute lymphoblastic leukemia. The input for sequencing was PBMCs from the stem cell graft donor, taken from the stem cell graft. The CDR3 nucleotides are TGTGCCAGTAGTGTATACAGGTACAATGAGCAGTTCTTC. Translating gives CASSVYRYNEQFF.